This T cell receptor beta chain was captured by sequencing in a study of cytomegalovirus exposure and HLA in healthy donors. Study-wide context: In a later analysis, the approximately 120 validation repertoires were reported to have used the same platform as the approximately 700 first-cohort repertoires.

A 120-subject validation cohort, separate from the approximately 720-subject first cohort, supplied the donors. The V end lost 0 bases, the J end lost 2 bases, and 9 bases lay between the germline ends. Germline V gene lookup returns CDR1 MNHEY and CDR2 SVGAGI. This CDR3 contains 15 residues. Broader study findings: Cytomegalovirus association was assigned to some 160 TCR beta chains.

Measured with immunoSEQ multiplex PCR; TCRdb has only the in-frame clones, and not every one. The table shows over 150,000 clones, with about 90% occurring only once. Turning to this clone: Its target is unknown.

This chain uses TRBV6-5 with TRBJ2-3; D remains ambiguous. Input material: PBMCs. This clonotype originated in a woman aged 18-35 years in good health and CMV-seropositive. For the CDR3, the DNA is TGTGCCAGCAGTTACTCGGAGCAAGCCACAGATACGCAGTATTTT. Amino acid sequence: CASSYSEQATDTQYF.